The clone carrying this T cell receptor beta chain came up a few times. TCRdb's copy holds only in-frame clones and misses some; the assay was immunoSEQ multiplex PCR. The sample lists 90,000 to 120,000 clones, 90% to 95% occurring once. This specimen belongs to a study of blood T cell repertoires in COVID-19. As for the study in general: Whether acute or convalescent, the COVID-19 samples came from the United States, Italy and Spain.

The germline V and J ends were trimmed by 2 bases and 9 bases, with 10 bases remaining between them. Germline V gene sequence: CDR1 KGHDR, CDR2 SFDVKD. This CDR3 region has 13 residues. This receptor was taken from a human donor in a cohort sampled during active COVID-19. Sequencing used peripheral blood. The genes are TRBV24-1 and TRBJ1-5; D uncertain. The CDR3 spells CATSDWSRGPQHF. As DNA, the CDR3 is TGTGCCACCAGTGATTGGAGCCGGGGGCCCCAGCATTTT.